This T cell receptor beta chain comes out of a study of read filtering for tumor transcriptome and immune sequencing. The germline CDR1 and CDR2 sequences are LNHDA and SQIVND (reference sequence). This CDR3 contains 14 residues. V lost 5 bases to trimming and J lost 2 bases; unmatched junction nucleotides: 3. Molecular barcoded adaptors covering alpha/delta and beta/gamma chains were used on 400 ng RNA. MiXCR, applied by TCRdb to the reads, yields one record per CDR3 protein. Of some 48,000 distinct CDR3 sequences listed, roughly 19% were seen once; the top ten hold 15%. V gene TRBV19 combines with J gene TRBJ2-5; 9 bases align to TRBD1. This clonotype was sampled from a donor over 35 with multiple myeloma. The specimen sequenced was a population of CD138-negative cells sorted from bone marrow. The CDR3 loop reads CASSRGTGQETQYF. The CDR3 coding sequence is TGTGCCAGTAGTCGGGGGACAGGGCAAGAGACCCAGTACTTC.